The source of this TCR beta chain is a study of shared clonotypes between healthy human individuals. Trimming took 5 bases from V and 5 from J; bases not matched to a gene: 4. Germline CDR1 reads GTSNPN; CDR2 reads SVGIG (reference sequence). This CDR3 comprises 12 residues. The assay was carried out at the deep level. Method: immunoSEQ multiplex PCR; TCRdb's copy keeps in-frame clones and lacks some. The repertoire includes 2 million to 2.5 million clones, approximately 95% of them detected once, and 0.1% to 0.15% sits in the top ten. This chain links TRBV30 with TRBJ2-7, with 9 bases fitting TRBD1. The sequenced sample consisted of naive CD4+ T cells sorted from blood. Subset: CD45RA+ positively selected. The TCR was taken from a man younger than 30 in good health. The CDR3 DNA is TGTGCCTGGGACAGGGGGTTCCACGAGCAGTACTTC. This translates into CAWDRGFHEQYF.